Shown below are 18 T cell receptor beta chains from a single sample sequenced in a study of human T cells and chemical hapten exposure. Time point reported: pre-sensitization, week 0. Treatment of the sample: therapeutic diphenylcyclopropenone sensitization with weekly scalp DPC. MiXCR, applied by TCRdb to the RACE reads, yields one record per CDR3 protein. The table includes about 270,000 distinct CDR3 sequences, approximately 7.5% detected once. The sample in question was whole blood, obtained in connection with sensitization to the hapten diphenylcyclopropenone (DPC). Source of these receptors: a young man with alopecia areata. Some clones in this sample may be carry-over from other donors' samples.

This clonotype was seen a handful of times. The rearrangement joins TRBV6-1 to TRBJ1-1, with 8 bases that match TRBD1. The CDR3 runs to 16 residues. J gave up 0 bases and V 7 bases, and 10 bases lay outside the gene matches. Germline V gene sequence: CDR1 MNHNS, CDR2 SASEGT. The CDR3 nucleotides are TGTGCCAGCAATTTGGGAACAGGGGGATTGAACACTGAAGCTTTCTTT. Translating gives CASNLGTGGLNTEAFF.

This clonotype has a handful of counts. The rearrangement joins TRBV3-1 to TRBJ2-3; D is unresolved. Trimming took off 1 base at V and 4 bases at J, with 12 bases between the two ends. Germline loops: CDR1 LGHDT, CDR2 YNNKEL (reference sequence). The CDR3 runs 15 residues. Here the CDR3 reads CASSQGGKQSDTQYF. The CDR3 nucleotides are TGTGCCAGCAGCCAAGGGGGAAAACAGTCAGATACGCAGTATTTT.

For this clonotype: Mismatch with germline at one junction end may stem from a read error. The CDR3 here is CVSSLDRLSNQPQHF. DNA of the CDR3: TGTGTCAGCAGCTTAGACCGTCTTAGCAATCAGCCCCAGCATTTT. This chain joins TRBV7-2 and TRBJ1-5; D unclear. There are 15 residues in the CDR3. Germline V CDR1 and CDR2: SGHTA, FQGNSA.

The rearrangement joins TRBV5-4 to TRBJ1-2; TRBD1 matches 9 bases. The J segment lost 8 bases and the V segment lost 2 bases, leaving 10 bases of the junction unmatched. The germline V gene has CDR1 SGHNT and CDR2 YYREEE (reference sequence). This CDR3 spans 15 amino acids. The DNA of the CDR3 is TGTGCCAGCAGCTTTCGGGACAGGGCTTTAAGAGGCTACACCTTC. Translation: CASSFRDRALRGYTF.

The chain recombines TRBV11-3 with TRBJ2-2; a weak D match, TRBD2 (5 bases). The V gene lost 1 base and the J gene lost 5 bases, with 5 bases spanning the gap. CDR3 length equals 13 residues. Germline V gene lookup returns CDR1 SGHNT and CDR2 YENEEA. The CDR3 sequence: CASSLVATGELFF. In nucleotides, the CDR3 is TGTGCCAGCAGCTTAGTAGCGACCGGGGAGCTGTTTTTT.

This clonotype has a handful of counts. CDR3 DNA: TGCGCCAGCACCTACAGCGGGAACTCCTACGAGCAGTACGTC. This gives the protein CASTYSGNSYEQYV. V usage is TRBV10-2 and J usage is TRBJ2-7, with TRBD2 matching over 7 bases. This CDR3 is built from 14 residues. With V trimmed by 7 bases and J by 0 bases, 6 bases remained unmatched. Germline lookup yields CDR1 WSHSY and CDR2 SAAADI.

The CDR3 DNA is TGCAGTGCTAGAGACGGGTCTGGGTACGAGCAGTACTTC. Translation gives CSARDGSGYEQYF. V usage is TRBV20-1 and J usage is TRBJ2-7, with unresolved D. CDR1 is DFQATT and CDR2 is SNEGSKA in the germline V gene (reference sequence). The CDR3 totals 13 residues. V dropped 0 bases and J dropped 4 bases, with 10 bases sitting between them.

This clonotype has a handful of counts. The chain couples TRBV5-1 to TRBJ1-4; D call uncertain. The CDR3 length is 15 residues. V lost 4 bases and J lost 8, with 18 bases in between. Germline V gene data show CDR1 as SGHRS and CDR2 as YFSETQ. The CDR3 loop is CASSAEFVVWEKLFF. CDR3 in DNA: TGCGCCAGCAGCGCAGAATTTGTGGTATGGGAAAAACTGTTTTTT.

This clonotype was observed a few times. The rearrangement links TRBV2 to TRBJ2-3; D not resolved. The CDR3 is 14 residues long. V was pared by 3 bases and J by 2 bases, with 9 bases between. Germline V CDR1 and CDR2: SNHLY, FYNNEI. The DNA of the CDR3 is TGTGCCAGCAGTGAGGCGTCATACACAGATACGCAGTATTTT. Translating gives CASSEASYTDTQYF.

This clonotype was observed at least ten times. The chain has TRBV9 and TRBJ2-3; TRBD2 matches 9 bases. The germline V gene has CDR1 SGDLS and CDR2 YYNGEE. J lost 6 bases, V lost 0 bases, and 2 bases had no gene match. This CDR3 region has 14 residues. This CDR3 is CASSVGSGGDTQYF. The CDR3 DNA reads TGTGCCAGCAGCGTAGGGAGCGGGGGGGATACGCAGTATTTT. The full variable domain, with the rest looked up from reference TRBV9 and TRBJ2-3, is DSGVTQTPKHLITATGQRVTLRCSPRSGDLSVYWYQQSLDQGLQFLIQYYNGEERAKGNILERFSAQQFPDLHSELNLSSLELGDSALYFCASSVGSGGDTQYFGPGTRLTVL.

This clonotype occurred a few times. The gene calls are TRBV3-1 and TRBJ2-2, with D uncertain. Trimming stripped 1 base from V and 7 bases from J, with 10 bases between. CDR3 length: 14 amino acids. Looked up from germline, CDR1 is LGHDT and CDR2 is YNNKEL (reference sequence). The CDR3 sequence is CASSQGAAHGELFF. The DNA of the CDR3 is TGTGCCAGCAGCCAAGGGGCAGCCCACGGGGAGCTGTTTTTT.

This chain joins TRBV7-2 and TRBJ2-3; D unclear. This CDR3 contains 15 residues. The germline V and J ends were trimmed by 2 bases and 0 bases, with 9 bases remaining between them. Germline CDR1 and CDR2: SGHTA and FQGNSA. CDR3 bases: TGTGCCAGCAGCTTAACGGTGTACAGCACAGATACGCAGTATTTT. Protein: CASSLTVYSTDTQYF.

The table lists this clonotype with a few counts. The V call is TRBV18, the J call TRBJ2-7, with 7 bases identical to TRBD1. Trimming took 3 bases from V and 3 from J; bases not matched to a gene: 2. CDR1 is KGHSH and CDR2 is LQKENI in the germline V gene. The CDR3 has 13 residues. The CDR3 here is CASSPGQNYEQYV. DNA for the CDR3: TGTGCCAGCTCACCGGGACAGAACTACGAGCAGTACGTC.

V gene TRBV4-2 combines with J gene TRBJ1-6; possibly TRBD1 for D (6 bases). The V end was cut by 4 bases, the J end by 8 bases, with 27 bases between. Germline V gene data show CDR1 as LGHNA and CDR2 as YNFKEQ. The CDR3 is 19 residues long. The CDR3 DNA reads TGTGCCAGCAGCCTGGGCTCTATGGGGACACCATGGGATGATTCACCCCTCCACTTT. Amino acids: CASSLGSMGTPWDDSPLHF.

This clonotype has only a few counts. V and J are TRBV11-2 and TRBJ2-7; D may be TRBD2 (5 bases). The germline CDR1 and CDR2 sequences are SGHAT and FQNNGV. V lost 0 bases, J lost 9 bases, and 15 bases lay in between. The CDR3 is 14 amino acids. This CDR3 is CASSLDWERWVQYF. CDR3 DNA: TGTGCCAGCAGCTTAGATTGGGAGAGATGGGTGCAGTACTTC.

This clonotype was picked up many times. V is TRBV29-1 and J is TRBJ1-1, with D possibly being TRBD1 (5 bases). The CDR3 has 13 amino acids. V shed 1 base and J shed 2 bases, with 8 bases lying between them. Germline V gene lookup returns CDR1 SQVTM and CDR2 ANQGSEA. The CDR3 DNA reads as TGCAGCGTTGAAGTCGGGGCTAACACTGAAGCTTTCTTT. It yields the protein CSVEVGANTEAFF.

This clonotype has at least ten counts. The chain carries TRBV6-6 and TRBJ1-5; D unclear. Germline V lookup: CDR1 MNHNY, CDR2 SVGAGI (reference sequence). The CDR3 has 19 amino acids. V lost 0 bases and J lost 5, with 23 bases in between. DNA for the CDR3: TGTGCCAGCAGTTACTCGAGAGGGCGGGCCCCCAAGGCGGATCAGCCCCAGCATTTT. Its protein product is CASSYSRGRAPKADQPQHF.

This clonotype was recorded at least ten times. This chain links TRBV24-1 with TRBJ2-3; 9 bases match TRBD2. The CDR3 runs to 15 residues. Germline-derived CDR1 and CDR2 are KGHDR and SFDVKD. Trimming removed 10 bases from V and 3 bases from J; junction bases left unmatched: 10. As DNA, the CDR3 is TGTGCCACAGCAAGGCGGCTAGCGGGGACAGATACGCAGTATTTT. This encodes CATARRLAGTDTQYF.